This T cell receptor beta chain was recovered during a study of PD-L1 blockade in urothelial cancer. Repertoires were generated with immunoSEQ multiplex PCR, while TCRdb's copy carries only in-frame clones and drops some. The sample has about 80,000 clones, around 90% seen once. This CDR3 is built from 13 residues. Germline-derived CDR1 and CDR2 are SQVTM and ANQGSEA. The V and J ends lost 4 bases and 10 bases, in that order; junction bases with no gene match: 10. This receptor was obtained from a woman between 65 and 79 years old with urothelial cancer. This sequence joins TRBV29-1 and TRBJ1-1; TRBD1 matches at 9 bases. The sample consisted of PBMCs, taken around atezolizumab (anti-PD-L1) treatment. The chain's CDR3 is CSVVRDRGSGAFF. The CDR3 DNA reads TGCAGCGTTGTCCGAGACAGGGGGAGCGGAGCTTTCTTT.